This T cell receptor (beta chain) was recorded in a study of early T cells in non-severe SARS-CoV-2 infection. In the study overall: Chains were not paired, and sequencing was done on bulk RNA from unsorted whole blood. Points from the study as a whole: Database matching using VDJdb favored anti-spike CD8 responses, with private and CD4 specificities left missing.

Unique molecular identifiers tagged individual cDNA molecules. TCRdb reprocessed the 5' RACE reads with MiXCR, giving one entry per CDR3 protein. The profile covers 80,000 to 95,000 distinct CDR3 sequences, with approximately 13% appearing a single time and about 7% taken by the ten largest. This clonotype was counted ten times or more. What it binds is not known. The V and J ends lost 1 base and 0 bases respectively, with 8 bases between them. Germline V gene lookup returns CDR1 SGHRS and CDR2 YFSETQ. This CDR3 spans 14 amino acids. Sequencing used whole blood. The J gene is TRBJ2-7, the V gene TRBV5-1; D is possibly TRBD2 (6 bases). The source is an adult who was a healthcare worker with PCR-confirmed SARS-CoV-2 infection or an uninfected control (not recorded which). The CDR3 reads CASSLTGLSYEQYF. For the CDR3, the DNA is TGCGCCAGCAGCTTGACGGGACTCTCCTACGAGCAGTACTTC.